This T cell receptor (beta chain) was captured in a study of cytomegalovirus exposure and HLA in healthy donors. The PCR was carried out with 60 Vbeta primers and 13 Jbeta primers. This table comes from immunoSEQ multiplex PCR, and its TCRdb copy is limited to in-frame clones, with some not included. The sample yields roughly 100,000 clones, 10% seen once. About this clone: Here the CDR3 omits its conserved ending phenylalanine or tryptophan, so a read error is the likely source.

Losses at the gene ends were 4 bases for V and 10 bases for J; bases not matched to a gene: 12. CDR1 SGHRS and CDR2 YFSETQ come from the germline V gene. The CDR3 loop spans 14 amino acids. Sequenced sample: PBMCs. The chain combines TRBV5-1 with TRBJ1-1; 8 bases fit TRBD1. The sequence derives from a man in his forties in good health and CMV-seropositive. CDR3 coding DNA: TGCGCCAGCAGCCAAAGCGACGGACAGGGTTCAGCTTTCGTT. This codes for CASSQSDGQGSAFV.